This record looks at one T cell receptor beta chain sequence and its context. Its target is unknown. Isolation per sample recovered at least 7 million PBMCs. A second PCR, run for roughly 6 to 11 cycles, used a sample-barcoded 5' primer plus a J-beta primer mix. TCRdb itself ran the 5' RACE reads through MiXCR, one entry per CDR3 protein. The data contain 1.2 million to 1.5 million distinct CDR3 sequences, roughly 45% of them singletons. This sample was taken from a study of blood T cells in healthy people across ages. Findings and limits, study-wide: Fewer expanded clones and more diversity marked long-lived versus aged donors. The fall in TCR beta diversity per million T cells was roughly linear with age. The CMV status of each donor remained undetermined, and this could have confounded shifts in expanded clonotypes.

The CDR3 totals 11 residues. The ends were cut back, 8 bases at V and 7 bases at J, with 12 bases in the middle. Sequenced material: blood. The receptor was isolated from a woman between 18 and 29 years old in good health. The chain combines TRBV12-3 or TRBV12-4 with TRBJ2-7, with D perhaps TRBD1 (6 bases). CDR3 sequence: CASLGADEQYF. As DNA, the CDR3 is TGTGCCAGCCTGGGGGCGGATGAGCAGTACTTC.